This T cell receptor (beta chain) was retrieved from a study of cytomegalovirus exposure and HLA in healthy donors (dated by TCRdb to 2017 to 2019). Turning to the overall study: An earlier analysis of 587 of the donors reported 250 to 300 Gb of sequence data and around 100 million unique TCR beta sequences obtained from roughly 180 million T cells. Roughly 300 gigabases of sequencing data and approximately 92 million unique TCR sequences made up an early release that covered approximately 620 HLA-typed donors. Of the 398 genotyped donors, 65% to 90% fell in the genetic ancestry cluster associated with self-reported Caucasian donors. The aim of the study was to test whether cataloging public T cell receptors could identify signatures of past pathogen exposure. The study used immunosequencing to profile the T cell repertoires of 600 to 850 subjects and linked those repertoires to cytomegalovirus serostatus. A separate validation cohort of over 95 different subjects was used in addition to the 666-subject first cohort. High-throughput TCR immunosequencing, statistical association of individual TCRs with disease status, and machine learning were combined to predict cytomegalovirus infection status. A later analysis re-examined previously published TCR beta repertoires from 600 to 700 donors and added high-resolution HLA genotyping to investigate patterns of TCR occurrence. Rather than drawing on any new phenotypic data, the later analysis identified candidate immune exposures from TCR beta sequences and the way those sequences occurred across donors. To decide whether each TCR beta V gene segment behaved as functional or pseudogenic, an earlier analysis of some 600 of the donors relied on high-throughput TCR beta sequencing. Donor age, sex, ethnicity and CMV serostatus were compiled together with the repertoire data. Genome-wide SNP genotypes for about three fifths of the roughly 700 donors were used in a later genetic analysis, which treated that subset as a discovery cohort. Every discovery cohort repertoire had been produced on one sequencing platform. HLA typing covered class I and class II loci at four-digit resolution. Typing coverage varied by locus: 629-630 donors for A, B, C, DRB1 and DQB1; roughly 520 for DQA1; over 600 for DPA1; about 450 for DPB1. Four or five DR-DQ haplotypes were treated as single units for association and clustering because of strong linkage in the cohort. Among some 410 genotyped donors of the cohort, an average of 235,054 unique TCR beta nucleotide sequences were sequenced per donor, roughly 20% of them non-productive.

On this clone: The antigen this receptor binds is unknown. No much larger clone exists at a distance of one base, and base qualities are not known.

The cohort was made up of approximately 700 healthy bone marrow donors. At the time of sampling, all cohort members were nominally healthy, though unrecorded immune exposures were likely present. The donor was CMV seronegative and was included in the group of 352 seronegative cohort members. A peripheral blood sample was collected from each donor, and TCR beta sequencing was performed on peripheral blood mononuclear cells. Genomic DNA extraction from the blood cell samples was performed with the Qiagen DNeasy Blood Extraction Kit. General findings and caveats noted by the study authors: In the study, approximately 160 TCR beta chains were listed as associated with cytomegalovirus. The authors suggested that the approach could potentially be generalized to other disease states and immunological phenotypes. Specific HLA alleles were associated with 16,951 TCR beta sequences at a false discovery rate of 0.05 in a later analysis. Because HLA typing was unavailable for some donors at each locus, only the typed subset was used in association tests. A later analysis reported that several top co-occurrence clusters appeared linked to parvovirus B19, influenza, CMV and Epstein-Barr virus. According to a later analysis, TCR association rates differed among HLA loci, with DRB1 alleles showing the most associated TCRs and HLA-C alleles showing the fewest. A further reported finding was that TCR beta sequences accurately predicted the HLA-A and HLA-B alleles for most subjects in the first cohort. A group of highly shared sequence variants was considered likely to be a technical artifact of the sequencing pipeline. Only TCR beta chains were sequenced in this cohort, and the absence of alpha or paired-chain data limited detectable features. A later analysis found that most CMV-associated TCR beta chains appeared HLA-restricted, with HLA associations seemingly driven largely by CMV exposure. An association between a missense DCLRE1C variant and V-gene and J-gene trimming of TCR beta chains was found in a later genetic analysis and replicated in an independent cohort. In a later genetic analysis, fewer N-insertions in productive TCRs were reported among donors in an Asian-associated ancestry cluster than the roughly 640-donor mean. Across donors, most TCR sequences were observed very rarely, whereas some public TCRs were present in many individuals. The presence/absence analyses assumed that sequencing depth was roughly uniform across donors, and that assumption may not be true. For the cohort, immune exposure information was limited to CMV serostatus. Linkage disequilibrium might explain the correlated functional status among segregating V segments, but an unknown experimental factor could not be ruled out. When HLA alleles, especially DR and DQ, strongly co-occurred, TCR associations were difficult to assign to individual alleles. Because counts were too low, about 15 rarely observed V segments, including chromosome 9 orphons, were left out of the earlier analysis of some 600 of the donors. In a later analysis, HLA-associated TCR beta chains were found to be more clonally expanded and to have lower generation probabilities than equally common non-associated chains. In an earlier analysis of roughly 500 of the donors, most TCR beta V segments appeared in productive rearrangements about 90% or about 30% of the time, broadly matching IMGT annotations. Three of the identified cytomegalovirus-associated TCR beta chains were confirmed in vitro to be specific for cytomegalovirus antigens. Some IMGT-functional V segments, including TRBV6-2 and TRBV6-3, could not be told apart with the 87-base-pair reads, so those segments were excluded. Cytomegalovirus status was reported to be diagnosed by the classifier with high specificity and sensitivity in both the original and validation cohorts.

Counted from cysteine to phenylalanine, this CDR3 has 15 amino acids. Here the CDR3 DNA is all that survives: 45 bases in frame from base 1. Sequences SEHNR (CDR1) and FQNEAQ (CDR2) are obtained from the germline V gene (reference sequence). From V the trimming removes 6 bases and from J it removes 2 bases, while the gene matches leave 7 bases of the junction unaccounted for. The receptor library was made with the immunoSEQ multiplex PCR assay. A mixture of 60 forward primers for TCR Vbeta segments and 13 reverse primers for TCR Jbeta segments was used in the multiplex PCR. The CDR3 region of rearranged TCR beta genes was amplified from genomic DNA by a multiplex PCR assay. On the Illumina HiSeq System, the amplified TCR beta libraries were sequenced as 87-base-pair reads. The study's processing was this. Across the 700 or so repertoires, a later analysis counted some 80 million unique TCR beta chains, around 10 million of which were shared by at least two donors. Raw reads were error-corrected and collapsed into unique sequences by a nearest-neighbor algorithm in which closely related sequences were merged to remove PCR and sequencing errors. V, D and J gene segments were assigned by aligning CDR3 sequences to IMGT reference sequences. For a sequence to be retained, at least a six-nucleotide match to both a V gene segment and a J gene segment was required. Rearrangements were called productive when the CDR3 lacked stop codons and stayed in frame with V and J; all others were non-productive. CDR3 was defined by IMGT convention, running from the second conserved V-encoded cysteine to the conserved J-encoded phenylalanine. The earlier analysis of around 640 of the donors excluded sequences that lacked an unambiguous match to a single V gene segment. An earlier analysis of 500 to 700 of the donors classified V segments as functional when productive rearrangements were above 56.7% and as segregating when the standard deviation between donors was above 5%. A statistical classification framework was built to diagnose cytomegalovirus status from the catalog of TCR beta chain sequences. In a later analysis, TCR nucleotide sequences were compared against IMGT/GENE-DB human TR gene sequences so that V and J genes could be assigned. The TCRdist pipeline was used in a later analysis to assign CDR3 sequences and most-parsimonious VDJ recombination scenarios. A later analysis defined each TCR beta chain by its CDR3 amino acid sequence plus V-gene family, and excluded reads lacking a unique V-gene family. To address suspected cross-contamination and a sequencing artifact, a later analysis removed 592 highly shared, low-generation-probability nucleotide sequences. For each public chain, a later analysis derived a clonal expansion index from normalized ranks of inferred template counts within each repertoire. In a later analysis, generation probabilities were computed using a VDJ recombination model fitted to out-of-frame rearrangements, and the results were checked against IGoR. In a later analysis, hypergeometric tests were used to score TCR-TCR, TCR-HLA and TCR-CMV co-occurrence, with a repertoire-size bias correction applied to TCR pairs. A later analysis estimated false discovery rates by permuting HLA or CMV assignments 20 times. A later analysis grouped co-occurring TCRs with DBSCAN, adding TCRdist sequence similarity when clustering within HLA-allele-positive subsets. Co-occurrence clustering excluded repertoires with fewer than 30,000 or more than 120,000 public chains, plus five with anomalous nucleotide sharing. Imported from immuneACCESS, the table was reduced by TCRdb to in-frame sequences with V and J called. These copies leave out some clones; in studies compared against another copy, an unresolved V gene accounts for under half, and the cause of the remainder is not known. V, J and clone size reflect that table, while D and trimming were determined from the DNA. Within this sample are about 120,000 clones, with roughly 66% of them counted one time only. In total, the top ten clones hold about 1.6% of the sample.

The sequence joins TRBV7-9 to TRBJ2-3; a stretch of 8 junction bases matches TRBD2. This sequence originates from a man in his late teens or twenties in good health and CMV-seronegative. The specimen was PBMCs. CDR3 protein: CASRGLAGHTDTQYF. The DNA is TGTGCCAGCAGAGGCCTAGCGGGCCACACAGATACGCAGTATTTT.